This T cell receptor (beta chain) appears in the sequencing data of a study of shared clonotypes between healthy human individuals. The CDR3 is 14 residues long. Trimming at V came to 2 bases and at J to 5 bases, leaving 4 bases not matched to a gene. The V gene's germline CDR1 is SGHRS and CDR2 YFSETQ. This clone was detected once. Its antigen is currently unknown. Using immunoSEQ multiplex PCR, the repertoire was profiled, and TCRdb retains in-frame clones only, with some absent. This table holds over 850,000 clones, around 82% found once. Donors comprised healthy HIV-negative adults lacking recent acute infections or vaccinations. General study results and limits: The researchers took only blood, and tissue repertoires probably look different.

The origin of this receptor is a man aged 18 to 30 in good health. Some clones in this sample may be carry-over from other donors' samples. The sequencing sample was made of memory CD4+ T cells from PBMCs. Subset in this sample: CD45RA-negative fraction. The V call is TRBV5-1, the J call TRBJ2-3; 8 bases match TRBD1. CDR3 bases: TGCGCCAGCAGCTTACGGACAGGGAAAGATACGCAGTATTTT. Protein sequence: CASSLRTGKDTQYF. Complete variable domain (other parts from reference TRBV5-1 and TRBJ2-3): KAGVTQTPRYLIKTRGQQVTLSCSPISGHRSVSWYQQTPGQGLQFLFEYFSETQRNKGNFPGRFSGRQFSNSRSEMNVSTLELGDSALYLCASSLRTGKDTQYFGPGTRLTVL.